The sequence of this T cell receptor beta chain was determined in a study of cytomegalovirus exposure and HLA in healthy donors. This clone was observed a single time. Its antigen is still unknown. The PCR was carried out with 60 Vbeta primers and 13 Jbeta primers. Here immunoSEQ multiplex PCR was the method, and the copy in TCRdb shows in-frame clones only, minus some. The sample carries about 150,000 clones, 65% to 85% recorded once. V lost 5 bases and J lost 3; bases outside the gene matches: 5. CDR1 and CDR2 from the germline V gene are MDHEN and SYDVKM. The CDR3 sequence is 14 residues long. General study points: Data from an earlier analysis indicated that most TCR beta V segments were productive either about 90% or about 30% of the time. Serostatus for CMV was the only available immune exposure information.

The rearrangement uses TRBV28 and TRBJ2-7; TRBD1 aligns across 9 bases. The specimen was PBMCs. This TCR derives from a woman in her forties in good health and CMV-seropositive. The CDR3 region has the DNA TGTGCCAGCAGTAGGACAGGGGTAAACTACGAGCAGTACTTC. Translated, it gives CASSRTGVNYEQYF.